Sequencing of this TCR beta chain was carried out in a study of blood T cell repertoires in COVID-19. Study in general: There were acute and convalescent COVID-19 samples, and they came from the United States, Italy and Spain.

Authors' data handling: Estimates of nucleated cell counts were drawn from the amplification of reference gene primers. Using immunoSEQ multiplex PCR, the repertoire was profiled, and TCRdb retains in-frame clones only, with some absent. The DNA gave D and trimming, while V, J and clone size come from that table. The sample consists of 35,000 to 50,000 clones, approximately 89% of them appearing once. The V end was cut by 5 bases, the J end by 6 bases, with 12 bases between. The CDR3 extends over 13 amino acids. The germline V gene has CDR1 MDHEN and CDR2 SYDVKM. The sequence derives from a middle-aged woman with acute or convalescent COVID-19. Specimen: peripheral blood. The rearrangement joins TRBV28 to TRBJ2-3; perhaps TRBD1 as D (6 bases). In nucleotides, the CDR3 is TGTGCCAGCAGTAACCAGGGGTGGGATACGCAGTATTTT. This encodes CASSNQGWDTQYF. The full variable domain, in which reference TRBV28 and TRBJ2-3 provide the parts outside the CDR3, is DVKVTQSSRYLVKRTGEKVFLECVQDMDHENMFWYRQDPGLGLRLIYFSYDVKMKEKGDIPEGYSVSREKKERFSLILESASTNQTSMYLCASSNQGWDTQYFGPGTRLTVL.